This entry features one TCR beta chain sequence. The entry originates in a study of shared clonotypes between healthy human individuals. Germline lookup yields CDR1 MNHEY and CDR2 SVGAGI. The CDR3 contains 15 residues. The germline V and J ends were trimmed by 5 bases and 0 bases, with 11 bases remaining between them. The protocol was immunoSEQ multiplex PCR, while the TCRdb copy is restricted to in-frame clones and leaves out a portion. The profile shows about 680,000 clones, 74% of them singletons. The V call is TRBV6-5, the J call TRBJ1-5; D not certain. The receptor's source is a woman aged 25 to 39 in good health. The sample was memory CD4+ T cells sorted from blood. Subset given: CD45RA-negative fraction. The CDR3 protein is CASSAPTDSNQPQHF. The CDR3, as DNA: TGTGCCAGCAGTGCACCGACGGATAGCAATCAGCCCCAGCATTTT.